This T cell receptor (beta chain) was observed in a study of cytomegalovirus exposure and HLA in healthy donors (dated by TCRdb to 2015 to 2018). Describing the broader study: According to an earlier analysis of a few hundred of the donors, about 179 million T cells yielded some 120 million unique TCR beta sequences and around 280 Gb of sequence data. Approximately 310 gigabases of sequencing data and tens of millions of unique TCR sequences were included in an early release covering over 600 HLA-typed donors. Of the 350 to 400 genotyped donors, approximately 82% fell in the genetic ancestry cluster associated with self-reported Caucasian donors. The study was designed to test whether signatures of past pathogen exposure could be identified by cataloging public T cell receptors. The study profiled the T cell repertoires of approximately 700 subjects by immunosequencing and related them to cytomegalovirus serostatus. Besides the first cohort of around 700 subjects, a separate validation cohort made up of 120 different subjects was used. High-throughput TCR immunosequencing, statistical association of individual TCRs with disease status, and machine learning were combined to predict cytomegalovirus infection status. A later analysis re-analyzed previously published TCR beta repertoires from roughly 690 donors and added high-resolution HLA genotyping to study TCR occurrence patterns. In the later analysis, no new phenotypic data were used to find candidate immune exposures; instead, reliance was placed on TCR beta sequences and their occurrence across donors. To decide whether each TCR beta V gene segment behaved as functional or pseudogenic, an earlier analysis of 587 of the donors relied on high-throughput TCR beta sequencing. Alongside the repertoire data, information on donor age, sex, ethnicity and CMV serostatus was compiled. Genome-wide SNP genotypes for about 60% of the roughly 700 donors were used in a later genetic analysis, which treated that subset as a discovery cohort. All discovery cohort repertoires had been generated on a single sequencing platform. HLA typing included class I and class II loci at four-digit resolution. The number of donors typed differed by locus, with roughly 620-640 for A, B, C, DRB1 and DQB1, approximately 500 for DQA1, over 600 for DPA1, and 400 to 490 for DPB1. Roughly five DR-DQ haplotypes were treated as single units for association and clustering because of strong linkage in the cohort. On average, roughly 240,000 unique TCR beta nucleotide sequences were sequenced per donor among a few hundred genotyped donors of the cohort, with approximately 18% of those sequences being non-productive.

The cohort consisted of 600 to 750 healthy bone marrow donors. At the time of sampling, every cohort member was nominally healthy, though immune exposures that went unrecorded were likely present. The donor tested CMV seronegative, placing the donor among the 350 or so seronegative members of the cohort. Every donor gave a peripheral blood sample, and the peripheral blood mononuclear cells from that sample were used for TCR beta sequencing. The Qiagen DNeasy Blood Extraction Kit was used to extract genomic DNA from the blood cell samples. Study-wide conclusions, independent of this receptor: Some IMGT-functional V segments, including TRBV6-2 and TRBV6-3, could not be distinguished by the 87-base-pair reads and were therefore excluded. The classifier was reported to diagnose cytomegalovirus status with high specificity and sensitivity in both the original and validation cohorts. In a later analysis, TCR association rates were found to vary across HLA loci, with the most associated TCRs seen for DRB1 alleles and the fewest for HLA-C alleles. Because counts were too low, some 16 rarely observed V segments, including chromosome 9 orphons, were excluded from the earlier analysis of under 650 of the donors. Assigning TCR associations to individual alleles was difficult when HLA alleles, especially DR and DQ, strongly co-occurred. A total of 150 or so TCR beta chains were listed by the study as associated with cytomegalovirus. In vitro tests confirmed that three of the cytomegalovirus-associated TCR beta chains recognize cytomegalovirus antigens. In a later genetic analysis, fewer N-insertions in productive TCRs were reported among donors in an Asian-associated ancestry cluster than the roughly 710-donor mean. Roughly uniform sequencing depth across donors was assumed in presence/absence analyses, although this assumption may not hold. Across donors, most TCR sequences were observed very rarely, whereas some public TCRs were present in many individuals. Because some donors lacked HLA typing at each locus, the association tests relied only on the typed subset. A later analysis found that most CMV-associated TCR beta chains appeared HLA-restricted, with HLA associations seemingly driven largely by CMV exposure. The authors suggested that the approach could potentially be generalized to other disease states and immunological phenotypes. In a later genetic analysis, a missense DCLRE1C variant was associated with V-gene and J-gene trimming of TCR beta chains, and the association was replicated in an independent cohort. Specific HLA alleles were associated with some 15,000 TCR beta sequences at a false discovery rate of 0.05 in a later analysis. According to a later analysis, parvovirus B19, influenza, CMV and Epstein-Barr virus appeared linked to several top co-occurrence clusters. Compared with equally common non-associated chains, HLA-associated TCR beta chains in a later analysis were more clonally expanded and had lower generation probabilities. The sequencing pipeline was judged likely to have produced a cluster of highly shared sequence variants as a technical artifact. CMV serostatus was the only immune exposure information available for the cohort. In an earlier analysis of approximately 600 of the donors, most TCR beta V segments were observed in productive rearrangements about 87% or about 30% of the time, broadly matching IMGT annotations. In this cohort, only TCR beta chains were sequenced, and detectable features were limited by the absence of alpha or paired-chain data. A further reported finding was that TCR beta sequences accurately predicted the HLA-A and HLA-B alleles for most subjects in the first cohort. Linkage disequilibrium might explain the correlated functional status among segregating V segments, but an unknown experimental factor could not be ruled out.

The CDR3 has 15 amino acids, counting the end cysteine and phenylalanine. The only DNA kept is the CDR3, 45 bases in frame from the first base. Trimming removed 0 bases from V and 2 bases from J, leaving 12 bases between the germline ends. Looking up the germline V gene yields CDR1 SGDLS and CDR2 YYNGEE. The receptor library was made with the immunoSEQ multiplex PCR assay. For the multiplex PCR, a mixture combining 60 forward primers for TCR Vbeta segments and 13 reverse primers for TCR Jbeta segments was used. The CDR3 region of rearranged TCR beta genes was amplified from genomic DNA with a multiplex PCR assay. The Illumina HiSeq System was used to sequence the amplified TCR beta libraries as 87-base-pair reads. As for the authors' bioinformatics: A later analysis tallied around 80 million unique TCR beta chains across the 666 repertoires, and about 12 million of those chains were shared by two or more donors. A nearest-neighbor algorithm error-corrected the raw reads and collapsed the reads into unique sequences, merging closely related sequences to remove PCR and sequencing errors. Alignment of CDR3 sequences to IMGT reference sequences was used to assign V, D and J gene segments. For a sequence to be retained, a match of at least six nucleotides was required to both a V gene segment and a J gene segment. A rearrangement counted as productive if the CDR3 had no stop codons and remained in frame with V and J, and every other rearrangement counted as non-productive. Following IMGT convention, CDR3 was defined as the stretch from the second conserved V-encoded cysteine to the conserved J-encoded phenylalanine. In an earlier analysis of approximately 500 of the donors, sequences lacking an unambiguous match to a single V gene segment were excluded. In an earlier analysis of almost 600 of the donors, a V segment was called functional when productive rearrangements were above 56.7%, and segregating when the standard deviation between donors exceeded 5%. To diagnose cytomegalovirus status from the catalog of TCR beta chain sequences, a statistical classification framework was built. In a later analysis, V and J genes were assigned by comparing TCR nucleotide sequences against IMGT/GENE-DB human TR gene sequences. A later analysis assigned CDR3 sequences and most-parsimonious VDJ recombination scenarios with the TCRdist pipeline. A later analysis defined each TCR beta chain by its CDR3 amino acid sequence plus V-gene family, and excluded reads lacking a unique V-gene family. In a later analysis, 450 to 600 highly shared, low-generation-probability nucleotide sequences were removed to address suspected cross-contamination and a sequencing artifact. In a later analysis, a clonal expansion index for each public chain was calculated from normalized within-repertoire ranks of inferred template counts. In a later analysis, generation probabilities were computed using a VDJ recombination model fitted to out-of-frame rearrangements, and the results were checked against IGoR. In a later analysis, hypergeometric tests were used to score TCR-TCR, TCR-HLA and TCR-CMV co-occurrence, with a repertoire-size bias correction applied to TCR pairs. In a later analysis, false discovery rates were estimated by permuting HLA or CMV assignments 20 times. A later analysis grouped co-occurring TCRs with DBSCAN, adding TCRdist sequence similarity when clustering within HLA-allele-positive subsets. For co-occurrence clustering, repertoires with fewer than 30,000 or more than 120,000 public chains were excluded, along with four or five repertoires with anomalous nucleotide sharing. Not all clones reach the TCRdb copy of this immuneACCESS table, which keeps in-frame sequences only. Checked studies attribute under half of the gap to unresolved V genes and leave the rest unexplained. The V and J calls and the clone size are those of that table, but D and trimming were determined from the DNA. The sample has 190,000 or so clones on record, roughly 78% of them singletons. Around 0.69% of the sample lies in the top ten.

About this clone: Its antigen remains unidentified. No base quality values were provided; no much bigger clone lies one nucleotide off.

The chain is encoded by TRBV9 joined to TRBJ2-7, with TRBD1 as a weak D call on 6 bases. This clonotype originated in a boy between 5 and 17 years old in good health and CMV-seronegative. The source material was PBMCs. The sequenced DNA: TGTGCCAGCAGCGTAGGGGTGGGGGCTACCTACGAGCAGTACTTC. It encodes CASSVGVGATYEQYF.